This entry is about one T cell receptor beta chain. Its antigen is still unknown. The sample comes from a study of T-cell memory formation after mild COVID-19. Looking at the study overall: Largely donor-specific TCR clusters were found.

Study-level findings and limits: Contracting CD4+ clones sat mainly in CM and EM; CD8+ in EMRA. The appearance of some responding clones in pre-infection memory suggested that cross-reactive memory joined. Clones that shrank (day 15 to 85) were balanced CD4/CD8, whereas later expanders leaned CD4+.

Trimming took off 0 bases at V and 6 bases at J, with 3 bases between the two ends. The CDR3 consists of 12 residues. Germline V CDR1 and CDR2: LGHDT, YNNKEL (reference sequence). Using its own MiXCR run on the 5' RACE reads, TCRdb lists one record per CDR3 protein. The sample comprises roughly 370,000 distinct CDR3 sequences, about a sixth of which are singletons, and about 22% rests with the top ten. The sequencing sample was made of PBMCs or a T cell subset sorted from them (not recorded which). The receptor was isolated from a man between 18 and 29 years old who had mild COVID-19 (a few samples of this study predate the infection). Cell type and time point are not known. The V and J genes are TRBV3-1 and TRBJ2-1; D gene ambiguous. The chain's CDR3 is CASSQDINEQFF. The CDR3 DNA sequence: TGTGCCAGCAGCCAAGATATCAATGAGCAGTTCTTC.